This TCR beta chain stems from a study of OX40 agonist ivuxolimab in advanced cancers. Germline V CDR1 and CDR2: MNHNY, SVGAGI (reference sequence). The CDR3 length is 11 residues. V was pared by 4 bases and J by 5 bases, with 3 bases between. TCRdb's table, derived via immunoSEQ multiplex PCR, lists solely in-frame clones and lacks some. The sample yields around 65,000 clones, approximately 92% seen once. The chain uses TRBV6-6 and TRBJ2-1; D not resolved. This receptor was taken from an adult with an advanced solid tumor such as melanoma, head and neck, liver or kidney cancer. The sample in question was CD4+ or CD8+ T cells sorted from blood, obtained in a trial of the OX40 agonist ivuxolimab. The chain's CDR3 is CASSFHNEQFF. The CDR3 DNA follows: TGTGCCAGCAGTTTTCACAATGAGCAGTTCTTC.